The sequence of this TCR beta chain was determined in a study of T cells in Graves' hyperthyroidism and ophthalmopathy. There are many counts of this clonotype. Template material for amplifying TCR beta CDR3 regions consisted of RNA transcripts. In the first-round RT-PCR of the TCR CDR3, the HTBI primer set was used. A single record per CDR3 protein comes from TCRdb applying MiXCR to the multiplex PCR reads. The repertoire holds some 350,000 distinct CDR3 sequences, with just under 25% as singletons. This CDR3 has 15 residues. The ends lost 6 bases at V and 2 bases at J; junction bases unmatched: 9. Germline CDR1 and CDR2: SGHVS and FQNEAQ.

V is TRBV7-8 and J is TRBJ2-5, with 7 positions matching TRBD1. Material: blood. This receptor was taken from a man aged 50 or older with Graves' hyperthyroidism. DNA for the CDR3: TGTGCCAGCAGGCAACACGGGACAGAACAAGAGACCCAGTACTTC. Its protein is CASRQHGTEQETQYF. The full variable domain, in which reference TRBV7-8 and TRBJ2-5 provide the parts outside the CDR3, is GAGVSQSPRYKVAKRGQDVALRCDPISGHVSLFWYQQALGQGPEFLTYFQNEAQLDKSGLPSDRFFAERPEGSVSTLKIQRTQQEDSAVYLCASRQHGTEQETQYFGPGTRLLVL.